These T cell receptor beta chains were read from a single sample in a study of T-cell memory formation after mild COVID-19. TCRdb re-derived calls from the 5' RACE reads in MiXCR, one entry per CDR3 protein. The sample includes 200,000 to 300,000 distinct CDR3 sequences, roughly 17% of them seen just once. Sample: PBMCs or a T cell subset sorted from them (not recorded which). Source of these receptors: a man younger than 35 who had mild COVID-19 (a few samples of this study predate the infection). Cell type and time point are not known. The CDR3 runs from the conserved cysteine through the conserved F or W. A D gene is named only where the DNA matches it firmly. Clone size, where shown, is once, few, many, or a class for clones that have expanded.

.	11	TRBJ2-1	.	TRBV29-1	CSAYRENEQFF	TGCAGCGCGTACAGGGAGAATGAGCAGTTCTTC
few	11	TRBJ2-7	.	TRBV6-2/TRBV6-3	CATSGTYEQYF	TGTGCCACCAGCGGAACCTACGAGCAGTACTTC
.	16	TRBJ2-2	TRBD1	TRBV5-1	CASSPGAGGGTGELFF	TGCGCCAGCAGCCCCGGGGCAGGGGGCGGCACCGGGGAGCTGTTTTTT
few	15	TRBJ1-5	.	TRBV5-1	CASSEQGLSNQPQHF	TGCGCCAGCAGCGAGCAGGGTCTCAGCAATCAGCCCCAGCATTTT
.	14	TRBJ2-7	TRBD1	TRBV29-1	CSVAGTGAAYEQYF	TGCAGCGTTGCCGGGACAGGGGCGGCCTACGAGCAGTACTTC
.	11	TRBJ2-1	.	TRBV5-4	CASTDGDEQFF	TGTGCCAGCACCGACGGAGATGAGCAGTTCTTC
.	16	TRBJ2-3	TRBD2	TRBV7-9	CASSSGLAGPRDTQYF	TGTGCCAGCAGCTCCGGACTAGCGGGGCCGCGAGATACGCAGTATTTT
few	13	TRBJ2-4	TRBD2	TRBV20-1	CSASRAGGDIQYF	TGCAGTGCTAGTCGAGCGGGGGGGGACATTCAGTACTTC
few	13	TRBJ2-2	.	TRBV30	CAWRGQYTGELFF	TGTGCCTGGCGTGGGCAGTACACCGGGGAGCTGTTTTTT
.	12	TRBJ2-7	TRBD2	TRBV27	CASRPRGGEQYF	TGTGCCAGCAGACCCCGGGGGGGTGAGCAGTACTTC
few	16	TRBJ2-5	TRBD2	TRBV7-2	CASSTGTSVWGETQYF	TGTGCCAGCAGCACCGGGACTAGCGTTTGGGGAGAGACCCAGTACTTC
few	15	TRBJ2-1	TRBD2	TRBV20-1	CSARGLAGGYNEQFF	TGCAGTGCTAGGGGACTAGCGGGGGGTTACAATGAGCAGTTCTTC
few	17	TRBJ2-3	.	TRBV9	CASSPRGAGASTDTQYF	TGTGCCAGCAGCCCTAGGGGGGCGGGAGCTAGCACAGATACGCAGTATTTT
.	15	TRBJ2-1	.	TRBV5-8	CASSTRGFPYNEQFF	TGTGCCAGCAGCACACGGGGGTTCCCTTACAATGAGCAGTTCTTC
.	16	TRBJ2-5	TRBD2	TRBV5-1	CASSLDFSGGAETQYF	TGCGCCAGCAGCTTAGATTTTAGCGGGGGGGCCGAGACCCAGTACTTC
.	13	TRBJ2-5	.	TRBV7-9	CASSWDHRETQYF	TGTGCCAGCAGCTGGGACCACAGGGAGACCCAGTACTTC
few	12	TRBJ2-7	.	TRBV25-1	CASRETGMEQYF	TGTGCCAGCAGGGAAACAGGGATGGAGCAGTACTTC
.	15	TRBJ1-5	.	TRBV5-1	CASSLEPDSNQPQHF	TGCGCCAGCAGCTTGGAACCGGATAGCAATCAGCCCCAGCATTTT
few	14	TRBJ2-4	.	TRBV6-2/TRBV6-3	CASSYSRQLNIQYF	TGTGCCAGCAGTTACTCACGACAGTTAAACATTCAGTACTTC
many	14	TRBJ1-2	.	TRBV7-2	CASSNRDPGYGYTF	TGTGCCAGCAGCAACCGGGACCCTGGCTATGGCTACACCTTC
.	12	TRBJ2-2	.	TRBV29-1	CSVGVNTGELFF	TGCAGCGTTGGGGTGAACACCGGGGAGCTGTTTTTT
once	17	TRBJ2-1	TRBD2	TRBV24-1	CATSDLGTSGEVNEQFF	TGTGCCACCAGTGATTTGGGTACTAGCGGGGAGGTCAATGAGCAGTTCTTC
many	16	TRBJ1-6	TRBD1	TRBV5-1	CASRPRDSAYNSPLHF	TGCGCCAGCAGGCCGAGGGACAGCGCCTATAATTCACCCCTCCACTTT
few	15	TRBJ2-3	.	TRBV6-5	CASSYLSGYTDTQYF	TGTGCCAGCAGTTACTTGTCGGGCTACACAGATACGCAGTATTTT
many	13	TRBJ2-3	.	TRBV5-1	CASSLGSTDTQYF	TGTGCCAGCAGCTTAGGGAGCACAGATACGCAGTATTTT
few	15	TRBJ2-2	.	TRBV5-1	CASSSSTLNTGELFF	TGCGCCAGCAGCTCGTCGACTCTCAACACCGGGGAGCTGTTTTTT
few	15	TRBJ2-2	TRBD1	TRBV5-1	CASTPGQGVLGELFF	TGCGCCAGCACCCCGGGACAGGGGGTTCTCGGGGAGCTGTTTTTT
few	14	TRBJ2-1	TRBD2	TRBV5-1	CASSSGLGNNEQFF	TGCGCCAGCAGCTCGGGACTAGGGAACAATGAGCAGTTCTTC